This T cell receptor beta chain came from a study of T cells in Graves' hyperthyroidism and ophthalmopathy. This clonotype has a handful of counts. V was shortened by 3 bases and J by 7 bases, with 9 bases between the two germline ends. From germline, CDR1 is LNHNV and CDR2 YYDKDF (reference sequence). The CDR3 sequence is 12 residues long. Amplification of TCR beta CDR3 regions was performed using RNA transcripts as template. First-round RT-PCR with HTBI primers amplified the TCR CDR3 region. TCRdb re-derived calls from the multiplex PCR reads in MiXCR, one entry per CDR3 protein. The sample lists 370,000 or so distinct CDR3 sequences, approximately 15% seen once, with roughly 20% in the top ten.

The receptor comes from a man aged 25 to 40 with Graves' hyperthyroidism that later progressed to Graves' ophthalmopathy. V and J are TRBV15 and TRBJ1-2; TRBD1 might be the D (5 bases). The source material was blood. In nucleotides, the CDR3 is TGTGCCACCAGCAGCTGGGGCATTGGCTACACCTTC. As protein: CATSSWGIGYTF. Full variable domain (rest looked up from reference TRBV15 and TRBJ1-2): DAMVIQNPRYQVTQFGKPVTLSCSQTLNHNVMYWYQQKSSQAPKLLFHYYDKDFNNEADTPDNFQSRRPNTSFCFLDIRSPGLGDTAMYLCATSSWGIGYTFGSGTRLTVV.